This T cell receptor beta chain was recovered during a study of cytomegalovirus exposure and HLA in healthy donors. Study-wide results and caveats: The presence/absence work took it that sequencing depth was about the same across donors. A missense DCLRE1C variant was associated with V- and J-gene trimming of TCR beta chains in a later analysis, and an independent cohort replicated the association.

CDR3 length: 16 amino acids. The V and J ends lost 1 base and 0 bases, in that order; junction bases with no gene match: 3. Germline CDR1 reads LGHNA; CDR2 reads YSLEER. On this clone itself: Antigen specificity is unknown.

Vbeta (60) and Jbeta (13) primers were used in the PCR. Clones were read by immunoSEQ multiplex PCR, and TCRdb kept only the in-frame ones, dropping some. This sample's clone table lists 190,000 or so clones. This rearrangement joins TRBV4-3 to TRBJ1-3, with TRBD1 matching 7 bases. The sequence derives from a boy under 18 in good health and CMV-seronegative. Sequencing used PBMCs. The CDR3, as DNA: TGCGCCAGCAGCCAAGGGACAGGTCCCTCTGGAAACACCATATATTTT. Protein product: CASSQGTGPSGNTIYF.